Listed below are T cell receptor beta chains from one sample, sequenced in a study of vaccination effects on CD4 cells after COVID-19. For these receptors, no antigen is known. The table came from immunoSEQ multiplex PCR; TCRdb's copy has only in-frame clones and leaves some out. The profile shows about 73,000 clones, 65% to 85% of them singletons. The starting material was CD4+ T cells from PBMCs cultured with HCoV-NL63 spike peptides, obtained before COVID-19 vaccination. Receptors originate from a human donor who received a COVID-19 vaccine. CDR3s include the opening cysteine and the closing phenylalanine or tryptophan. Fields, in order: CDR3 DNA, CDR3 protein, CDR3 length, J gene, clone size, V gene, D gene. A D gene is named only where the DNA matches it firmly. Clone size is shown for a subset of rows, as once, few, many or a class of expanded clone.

CDR3 DNA: TGTGCCAGCAGGGCTCTGCCTCCTTCACCCCTCCACTTT; CDR3 protein: CASRALPPSPLHF; CDR3 length: 13; J gene: TRBJ1-6; clone size: -; V gene: TRBV2; D gene: -
CDR3 DNA: TGCGCCAGCAGCTTCTCCGGATCCGTAACCACAGATACGCAGTATTTT; CDR3 protein: CASSFSGSVTTDTQYF; CDR3 length: 16; J gene: TRBJ2-3; clone size: -; V gene: TRBV5-1; D gene: -
CDR3 DNA: TGTGCCAGCAGCCACCCGCCGGACAGGGGTACCGGGGAGCTGTTTTTT; CDR3 protein: CASSHPPDRGTGELFF; CDR3 length: 16; J gene: TRBJ2-2; clone size: -; V gene: TRBV5-8; D gene: TRBD1
CDR3 DNA: TGTGCCTGGAGTGTACGCGGAGGGCTCGAGACCCAGTACTTC; CDR3 protein: CAWSVRGGLETQYF; CDR3 length: 14; J gene: TRBJ2-5; clone size: -; V gene: TRBV30; D gene: -
CDR3 DNA: TGTGCCAGCAGCTTGATGGGGACAGCAAGCTATGGCTACACCTTC; CDR3 protein: CASSLMGTASYGYTF; CDR3 length: 15; J gene: TRBJ1-2; clone size: -; V gene: TRBV5-5; D gene: TRBD1
CDR3 DNA: TGTGCCAGCAGCGGACAAGGGGGTACGGGCTATGGCTACACCTTC; CDR3 protein: CASSGQGGTGYGYTF; CDR3 length: 15; J gene: TRBJ1-2; clone size: -; V gene: TRBV11-1; D gene: -
CDR3 DNA: TGTGCCAGCAGCCACGACAGGAACAATCAGCCCCAGCATTTT; CDR3 protein: CASSHDRNNQPQHF; CDR3 length: 14; J gene: TRBJ1-5; clone size: -; V gene: TRBV6-5; D gene: -
CDR3 DNA: TGCGCCAGCAGTGAGTCGAAGTATAAGGGTTCAGGGTACAACACCGGGGAGCTGTTTTTT; CDR3 protein: CASSESKYKGSGYNTGELFF; CDR3 length: 20; J gene: TRBJ2-2; clone size: -; V gene: TRBV10-2; D gene: -
CDR3 DNA: TGTGCCAGCTCACGGGGCTTACAGGCTGAGCAGTTCTTC; CDR3 protein: CASSRGLQAEQFF; CDR3 length: 13; J gene: TRBJ2-1; clone size: -; V gene: TRBV18; D gene: -
CDR3 DNA: TGTGCCACCAGCAGAGATCTACACTTCTCTGGAAACACCATATATTTT; CDR3 protein: CATSRDLHFSGNTIYF; CDR3 length: 16; J gene: TRBJ1-3; clone size: -; V gene: TRBV15; D gene: -
CDR3 DNA: TGTGCCAGCCAATCCATAGCGGCCGGGGAGCTGTTTTTT; CDR3 protein: CASQSIAAGELFF; CDR3 length: 13; J gene: TRBJ2-2; clone size: few; V gene: TRBV2; D gene: -
CDR3 DNA: TGCGCCAGCGAGCCCAATGGGGGGGCTGGGGCCAACGTCCTGACTTTC; CDR3 protein: CASEPNGGAGANVLTF; CDR3 length: 16; J gene: TRBJ2-6; clone size: few; V gene: TRBV4-1; D gene: TRBD2
CDR3 DNA: TGCGCCAGCAGCTTGGCATCCGATACGCAGTATTTT; CDR3 protein: CASSLASDTQYF; CDR3 length: 12; J gene: TRBJ2-3; clone size: once; V gene: TRBV5-1; D gene: -
CDR3 DNA: TGTGCCAGCAGCCCAATCGGTTTCCAGGGTGAAGCTTTCTTT; CDR3 protein: CASSPIGFQGEAFF; CDR3 length: 14; J gene: TRBJ1-1; clone size: -; V gene: TRBV3-1/TRBV3-2; D gene: -
CDR3 DNA: TGTGCCAGCAGCTTAGCGGGAGGAAACACCATATATTTT; CDR3 protein: CASSLAGGNTIYF; CDR3 length: 13; J gene: TRBJ1-3; clone size: -; V gene: TRBV7-2; D gene: -
CDR3 DNA: TGTGCCAGCAGCGATCGACAGGGACAGCCCTCACCCCTCCACTTT; CDR3 protein: CASSDRQGQPSPLHF; CDR3 length: 15; J gene: TRBJ1-6; clone size: -; V gene: TRBV5-6; D gene: TRBD1
CDR3 DNA: TGTGCCAGCGCTGGTTCGGAGACCCAGTACTTC; CDR3 protein: CASAGSETQYF; CDR3 length: 11; J gene: TRBJ2-5; clone size: -; V gene: TRBV12-3/TRBV12-4; D gene: -
CDR3 DNA: TGTGCCACCCTCCCCTACCGGGACAGGGGGGGGTCGGCTAATGAAAAACTGTTTTTT; CDR3 protein: CATLPYRDRGGSANEKLFF; CDR3 length: 19; J gene: TRBJ1-4; clone size: -; V gene: TRBV3-1/TRBV3-2; D gene: TRBD1
CDR3 DNA: TGTGCCAGCAGAGTCGCTCGGGCCAAAGAGACCCAGTACTTC; CDR3 protein: CASRVARAKETQYF; CDR3 length: 14; J gene: TRBJ2-5; clone size: -; V gene: TRBV28; D gene: -
CDR3 DNA: TGTGCCTGGCGGAAAAGCTCCTATAATTCACCCCTCCACTTT; CDR3 protein: CAWRKSSYNSPLHF; CDR3 length: 14; J gene: TRBJ1-6; clone size: -; V gene: TRBV30; D gene: -
CDR3 DNA: TGTGCCAGCAGCCTCCTCGACAGTGCAACTAATGAAAAACTGTTTTTT; CDR3 protein: CASSLLDSATNEKLFF; CDR3 length: 16; J gene: TRBJ1-4; clone size: -; V gene: TRBV14; D gene: -
CDR3 DNA: TGCAGCGTTCTGGCCCCGCCCGCCGGGGAGCTGTTTTTT; CDR3 protein: CSVLAPPAGELFF; CDR3 length: 13; J gene: TRBJ2-2; clone size: -; V gene: TRBV29-1; D gene: -
CDR3 DNA: TGTGCCAGCAGTTATGGTCCGGGCTCTGGAAACACCATATATTTT; CDR3 protein: CASSYGPGSGNTIYF; CDR3 length: 15; J gene: TRBJ1-3; clone size: -; V gene: TRBV6-2/TRBV6-3; D gene: -
CDR3 DNA: TGTGCCAGCAGTGTCGAAGGGCCCCAGCATTTT; CDR3 protein: CASSVEGPQHF; CDR3 length: 11; J gene: TRBJ1-5; clone size: -; V gene: TRBV28; D gene: -
CDR3 DNA: TGTGCCAGCAGTGAGAGAGGCTCCTATAATTCACCCCTCCACTTT; CDR3 protein: CASSERGSYNSPLHF; CDR3 length: 15; J gene: TRBJ1-6; clone size: -; V gene: TRBV2; D gene: -
CDR3 DNA: TGTGCCAGCTCACCAGTCCGGGGAACAGATACGCAGTATTTT; CDR3 protein: CASSPVRGTDTQYF; CDR3 length: 14; J gene: TRBJ2-3; clone size: -; V gene: TRBV18; D gene: -
CDR3 DNA: TGTGCCAGCAGCCCTCTCGGGGGGGGTCCTAACACTGAAGCTTTCTTT; CDR3 protein: CASSPLGGGPNTEAFF; CDR3 length: 16; J gene: TRBJ1-1; clone size: -; V gene: TRBV13; D gene: -
CDR3 DNA: TGTGCCAGCCCTGTTATATACGGCGGGGGCGATCCTAGCACAGATACGCAGTATTTT; CDR3 protein: CASPVIYGGGDPSTDTQYF; CDR3 length: 19; J gene: TRBJ2-3; clone size: -; V gene: TRBV5-8; D gene: -
CDR3 DNA: TGTGCCAGCAGCTTGGCGGGCAGATCGGGCGAAAAACTGTTTTTT; CDR3 protein: CASSLAGRSGEKLFF; CDR3 length: 15; J gene: TRBJ1-4; clone size: -; V gene: TRBV5-4; D gene: -
CDR3 DNA: TGTGCTAGTGGTTTCTCTAGCAATCAGCCCCAGCATTTT; CDR3 protein: CASGFSSNQPQHF; CDR3 length: 13; J gene: TRBJ1-5; clone size: -; V gene: TRBV12-5; D gene: -
CDR3 DNA: TGTGCCAGTAAGGCAGGGGACTATGGCTACACCTTC; CDR3 protein: CASKAGDYGYTF; CDR3 length: 12; J gene: TRBJ1-2; clone size: few; V gene: TRBV19; D gene: -
CDR3 DNA: TGTGCCAGCAGCCACCCGAAGGCGAGGGGCACCGGGGAGCTGTTTTTT; CDR3 protein: CASSHPKARGTGELFF; CDR3 length: 16; J gene: TRBJ2-2; clone size: few; V gene: TRBV7-6; D gene: -
CDR3 DNA: TGTGCCAGCGGTAGGACAGGGGGAGGGCCCCAGCATTTT; CDR3 protein: CASGRTGGGPQHF; CDR3 length: 13; J gene: TRBJ1-5; clone size: -; V gene: TRBV6-5; D gene: TRBD1
CDR3 DNA: TGTGCCAGCAGTTACTCGGCGGGACTCGCTGAAGCTTTCTTT; CDR3 protein: CASSYSAGLAEAFF; CDR3 length: 14; J gene: TRBJ1-1; clone size: -; V gene: TRBV6-6; D gene: -
CDR3 DNA: TGTGCCAGCAGCTCTGGGCGGGTGAGGGGAGATACGCAGTATTTT; CDR3 protein: CASSSGRVRGDTQYF; CDR3 length: 15; J gene: TRBJ2-3; clone size: -; V gene: TRBV7-3; D gene: -
CDR3 DNA: TGTGCCAGCACTTACCCCGGCGGGTCTTCCTACACCTTC; CDR3 protein: CASTYPGGSSYTF; CDR3 length: 13; J gene: TRBJ1-2; clone size: -; V gene: TRBV6-5; D gene: -
CDR3 DNA: TGTGCCAGCAGTGAGAGGACAGGGATAGGGTATGGCTACACCTTC; CDR3 protein: CASSERTGIGYGYTF; CDR3 length: 15; J gene: TRBJ1-2; clone size: -; V gene: TRBV6-1; D gene: TRBD1
CDR3 DNA: TGCGCCAGCAGCTCCCGACAGGTCGTCACAGATACGCAGTATTTT; CDR3 protein: CASSSRQVVTDTQYF; CDR3 length: 15; J gene: TRBJ2-3; clone size: few; V gene: TRBV4-3; D gene: -
CDR3 DNA: TGTGCCACCAGTGAGGGGACAGCCTATCAGCCCCAGCATTTT; CDR3 protein: CATSEGTAYQPQHF; CDR3 length: 14; J gene: TRBJ1-5; clone size: -; V gene: TRBV24-1; D gene: TRBD1
CDR3 DNA: TGTGCCAGCAGTTTACCTAAAACAGGGAGTCTGTTCTTT; CDR3 protein: CASSLPKTGSLFF; CDR3 length: 13; J gene: TRBJ1-1; clone size: -; V gene: TRBV28; D gene: -
CDR3 DNA: TGTGCCAGTAGGCCGGGACAGGGAGGAAGCTACACCTTC; CDR3 protein: CASRPGQGGSYTF; CDR3 length: 13; J gene: TRBJ1-2; clone size: few; V gene: TRBV19; D gene: TRBD1
CDR3 DNA: TGTGCCAGCAGTGAGGGGAGTAGGAACCCTGGGGAGCAGTTCTTC; CDR3 protein: CASSEGSRNPGEQFF; CDR3 length: 15; J gene: TRBJ2-1; clone size: few; V gene: TRBV2; D gene: -
CDR3 DNA: TGTGCCAGCAGCTTACTAGGGGGAACAGATACGCAGTATTTT; CDR3 protein: CASSLLGGTDTQYF; CDR3 length: 14; J gene: TRBJ2-3; clone size: large; V gene: TRBV7-2; D gene: -
CDR3 DNA: TGTGCCACCAGTGGACCGGGGGCTGTTGAAAAACTGTTTTTT; CDR3 protein: CATSGPGAVEKLFF; CDR3 length: 14; J gene: TRBJ1-4; clone size: -; V gene: TRBV24-1; D gene: -
CDR3 DNA: TGTGCCAGCGGCCAAGCAACGTACCAAGAGACCCAGTACTTC; CDR3 protein: CASGQATYQETQYF; CDR3 length: 14; J gene: TRBJ2-5; clone size: -; V gene: TRBV6-2/TRBV6-3; D gene: -
CDR3 DNA: TGTGCCACCAGCAGGTCCTGGGACACTGAAGCTTTCTTT; CDR3 protein: CATSRSWDTEAFF; CDR3 length: 13; J gene: TRBJ1-1; clone size: -; V gene: TRBV24-1; D gene: -
CDR3 DNA: TGTGCCAGCACCCTAAGGACGCTGTCATATGGCTACACCTTC; CDR3 protein: CASTLRTLSYGYTF; CDR3 length: 14; J gene: TRBJ1-2; clone size: few; V gene: TRBV6-6; D gene: -
CDR3 DNA: TGTGCCAGCAGCTTAACCTCCCAGGGCACGCCGTCCCACAATGAGCAGTTCTTC; CDR3 protein: CASSLTSQGTPSHNEQFF; CDR3 length: 18; J gene: TRBJ2-1; clone size: -; V gene: TRBV7-2; D gene: -
CDR3 DNA: TGTGCCAGCAGTTATTTTCATAAGGCCCTGACCGGGGAGCTGTTTTTT; CDR3 protein: CASSYFHKALTGELFF; CDR3 length: 16; J gene: TRBJ2-2; clone size: once; V gene: TRBV6-5; D gene: -
CDR3 DNA: TGTGCCAGCAGCCCCGGGAGGGCGAGCACCGGGGAGCTGTTTTTT; CDR3 protein: CASSPGRASTGELFF; CDR3 length: 15; J gene: TRBJ2-2; clone size: -; V gene: TRBV7-2; D gene: TRBD2
CDR3 DNA: TGTGCCTGGAGTAGAGACAGGGTAATGGAGGCTCGGACCCAGTACTTC; CDR3 protein: CAWSRDRVMEARTQYF; CDR3 length: 16; J gene: TRBJ2-5; clone size: -; V gene: TRBV30; D gene: TRBD1
CDR3 DNA: TGTGCCAGCAGTTCCGCTTGGGCGGGCGGGGAAGCTTTCTTT; CDR3 protein: CASSSAWAGGEAFF; CDR3 length: 14; J gene: TRBJ1-1; clone size: few; V gene: TRBV3-1/TRBV3-2; D gene: -
CDR3 DNA: TGTGCCAGCACCTTAGGTAGGAGCAATCAGCCCCAGCATTTT; CDR3 protein: CASTLGRSNQPQHF; CDR3 length: 14; J gene: TRBJ1-5; clone size: -; V gene: TRBV5-6; D gene: -
CDR3 DNA: TGCGCCAGCAGCTACGGGGGGGGTTACAATGAGCAGTTCTTC; CDR3 protein: CASSYGGGYNEQFF; CDR3 length: 14; J gene: TRBJ2-1; clone size: -; V gene: TRBV5-1; D gene: TRBD2
CDR3 DNA: TGCGCCAGCAGCCCAGGGGCGGAGGCCTATGGCTACACCTTC; CDR3 protein: CASSPGAEAYGYTF; CDR3 length: 14; J gene: TRBJ1-2; clone size: -; V gene: TRBV5-1; D gene: -